Each of the 18 T cell receptor beta chains below was sequenced from the same sample in a study of control samples from healthy donors and cancer patients. Sequenced by immunoSEQ multiplex PCR; TCRdb stores in-frame clones only, minus some. The table has some 120,000 clones, 85% to 95% seen once. The material sequenced was PBMCs. These receptors all stem from a man at least 80 years old with head and neck cancer.

The chain links TRBV6-5 to TRBJ1-1, with D possibly TRBD1 on 5 matching bases. Trimming pared 7 bases from V and 8 bases from J, leaving 23 bases between. Germline CDR1 is MNHEY and CDR2 is SVGAGI. The CDR3 sequence is 15 residues long. The CDR3: CASTIRAGGSYEAFF. As DNA, the CDR3 is TGTGCCAGCACCATCAGGGCGGGGGGGAGTTACGAAGCTTTCTTT.

This chain connects TRBV18 to TRBJ2-3; no clear D gene. Trimming left V 3 bases short and J 0 bases short, with 10 bases between. The CDR3 extends over 15 amino acids. Germline V lookup: CDR1 KGHSH, CDR2 LQKENI. The DNA of the CDR3 is TGTGCCAGCTCACCCCGCACCCAGAGCACAGATACGCAGTATTTT. Encoded protein: CASSPRTQSTDTQYF.

The rearrangement uses TRBV14 and TRBJ2-7; 7 bases fit TRBD2. Looked up from germline, CDR1 is SGHDN and CDR2 is FVKESK. Losses at the gene ends were 0 bases for V and 6 bases for J; bases not matched to a gene: 5. CDR3 length: 14 residues. The CDR3 DNA sequence: TGTGCCAGCAGCCAAGATCGGGGGAGGGTCGAGCAGTACTTC. Encoded protein: CASSQDRGRVEQYF.

This clone was observed once. The chain joins TRBV6-2 or TRBV6-3 to TRBJ1-6; 10 bases agree with TRBD1. From germline, CDR1 is MNHEY and CDR2 SVGEGT. This CDR3 is 15 amino acids long. V shed 4 bases and J 7 bases; nucleotides not matched to a gene: 4. CDR3: CASSSRDRGNSPLHF. As DNA, the CDR3 is TGTGCCAGCAGTTCCCGGGACAGGGGCAATTCACCCCTCCACTTT.

In nucleotides, the CDR3 is TGTGCCAGCAGTTTCGCCAGGGTGGGGTACGAGCAGTACTTC. Amino acids: CASSFARVGYEQYF. V is TRBV27 and J is TRBJ2-7, with a weak D call TRBD1 (5 bases). The germline V gene has CDR1 MNHEY and CDR2 SMNVEV (reference sequence). Trimming removed 3 bases at V and 4 bases at J, with 13 bases between. The CDR3 is 14 amino acids.

The chain combines TRBV9 with TRBJ1-1; D remains unclear. The CDR3 totals 12 residues. Germline V gene lookup returns CDR1 SGDLS and CDR2 YYNGEE. V was cut by 5 bases and J by 8 bases, with 13 bases left in between. The CDR3 region is CASRMEAGEAFF. In DNA form, the CDR3 reads TGTGCCAGCAGGATGGAGGCAGGAGAAGCTTTCTTT.

The V and J genes are TRBV13 and TRBJ2-2, with D maybe TRBD1 (6 bases). The V and J ends lost 5 bases and 3 bases respectively, with 13 bases between them. The CDR3 is 15 amino acids. Germline loops: CDR1 PRHDT, CDR2 FYEKMQ (reference sequence). The CDR3 reads CASSMHRAYTGELFF. The CDR3 nucleotides are TGTGCCAGCAGCATGCACAGGGCGTACACCGGGGAGCTGTTTTTT.

The genes are TRBV5-4 and TRBJ1-4, with unresolved D. V was trimmed by 1 base and J by 5 bases, leaving 9 bases between them. This CDR3 is built from 14 residues. From germline, CDR1 is SGHNT and CDR2 YYREEE (reference sequence). The CDR3 region is CASSLMGRNEKLFF. The CDR3 bases are TGTGCCAGCAGCTTGATGGGTCGGAATGAAAAACTGTTTTTT.

This sequence joins TRBV6-5 and TRBJ2-1; D is ambiguous. The V and J ends lost 0 bases and 3 bases respectively, with 6 bases between them. Germline CDR1 and CDR2: MNHEY and SVGAGI. CDR3 length: 14 residues. In DNA, the CDR3 is TGTGCCAGCAGTTACTCGATCAGCTACAATGAGCAGTTCTTC. It yields the protein CASSYSISYNEQFF.

This chain links TRBV6-2 or TRBV6-3 with TRBJ2-3, with D maybe TRBD2 (6 bases). Looked up from germline, CDR1 is MNHEY and CDR2 is SVGEGT. The V end lost 2 bases, the J end lost 1 base, and 16 bases lay between the germline ends. This CDR3 contains 17 residues. CDR3 DNA: TGTGCCAGCAGTTACGAAGGTTGGCGGGGACGCACAGATACGCAGTATTTT. Protein: CASSYEGWRGRTDTQYF.

V and J are TRBV12-3 or TRBV12-4 and TRBJ1-1; TRBD1 matches 10 bases. The length of the CDR3 is 13 residues. The V and J ends lost 5 bases and 5 bases, in that order; junction bases with no gene match: 2. In DNA, the CDR3 is TGTGCCAGCAGTAAGGACAGGGGGACTGAAGCTTTCTTT. It is translated as CASSKDRGTEAFF.

The chain employs TRBV19 and TRBJ1-4; possibly TRBD1 for D (6 bases). CDR1 and CDR2 (germline): LNHDA, SQIVND (reference sequence). The CDR3 has 13 amino acids. V was shortened by 5 bases and J by 6 bases, with 10 bases between the two germline ends. The CDR3 region has the DNA TGTGCCAGTAGTGGGGGCGGATATGAAAAACTGTTTTTT. Protein product: CASSGGGYEKLFF. The complete variable domain, with remaining parts taken from reference TRBV19 and TRBJ1-4, reads DGGITQSPKYLFRKEGQNVTLSCEQNLNHDAMYWYRQDPGQGLRLIYYSQIVNDFQKGDIAEGYSVSREKKESFPLTVTSAQKNPTAFYLCASSGGGYEKLFFGSGTQLSVL.

The chain is built from TRBV6-1 and TRBJ1-5; no reliable D call. The V gene lost 3 bases and the J gene lost 0 bases, with 15 bases spanning the gap. The CDR3 extends over 17 amino acids. Germline CDR1 and CDR2: MNHNS and SASEGT. The CDR3 spells CASSERAAPYSNQPQHF. The CDR3 bases are TGTGCCAGCAGTGAGAGGGCAGCACCTTATAGCAATCAGCCCCAGCATTTT.

This chain links TRBV5-8 with TRBJ2-1; perhaps TRBD2 as D (6 bases). Germline CDR1 SGHTS, CDR2 YDEGEE. V was trimmed by 2 bases and J by 2 bases, leaving 11 bases between them. CDR3 size: 15 residues. The DNA of the CDR3 is TGTGCCAGCAGCTTAGGGGCGGGAACCTACAATGAGCAGTTCTTC. This codes for CASSLGAGTYNEQFF.

The genes are TRBV5-4 and TRBJ2-3, with TRBD2 matching over 7 bases. V lost 7 bases to trimming and J lost 1 base; unmatched junction nucleotides: 9. The CDR3 totals 15 residues. Germline V gene data show CDR1 as SGHNT and CDR2 as YYREEE (reference sequence). CDR3 sequence reads: CASGGKSGGTDTQYF. The CDR3 nucleotides are TGTGCCAGCGGAGGAAAAAGCGGGGGCACAGATACGCAGTATTTT.

The genes are TRBV5-1 and TRBJ2-1, with a possible D match to TRBD2 (6 bases). V was shortened by 5 bases and J by 1 base, with 10 bases between the two germline ends. This CDR3 spans 14 amino acids. CDR1 and CDR2 (germline): SGHRS, YFSETQ. The CDR3 protein is CASRLAHSYNEQFF. The CDR3 bases are TGCGCCAGCAGACTAGCCCATTCCTACAATGAGCAGTTCTTC.

This rearrangement joins TRBV7-9 to TRBJ1-6; D uncertain. This CDR3 spans 13 amino acids. Per the germline V gene, CDR1 is SEHNR and CDR2 is FQNEAQ (reference sequence). Trimming stripped 1 base from V and 8 bases from J, with 6 bases between. The CDR3 spells CASSLGMDSPLHF. CDR3 DNA sequence: TGTGCCAGCAGCTTAGGCATGGATTCACCCCTCCACTTT.

The chain couples TRBV6-5 to TRBJ2-1; 9 bases fit TRBD1. Germline trimming cut 10 bases from V and 10 bases from J; bases unmatched to any gene: 11. The V gene's germline CDR1 is MNHEY and CDR2 SVGAGI. The CDR3 extends over 13 amino acids. The CDR3 sequence is CATSDRGEREQFF. The CDR3 region has the DNA TGTGCCACCTCGGACAGGGGAGAGAGGGAGCAGTTCTTC.